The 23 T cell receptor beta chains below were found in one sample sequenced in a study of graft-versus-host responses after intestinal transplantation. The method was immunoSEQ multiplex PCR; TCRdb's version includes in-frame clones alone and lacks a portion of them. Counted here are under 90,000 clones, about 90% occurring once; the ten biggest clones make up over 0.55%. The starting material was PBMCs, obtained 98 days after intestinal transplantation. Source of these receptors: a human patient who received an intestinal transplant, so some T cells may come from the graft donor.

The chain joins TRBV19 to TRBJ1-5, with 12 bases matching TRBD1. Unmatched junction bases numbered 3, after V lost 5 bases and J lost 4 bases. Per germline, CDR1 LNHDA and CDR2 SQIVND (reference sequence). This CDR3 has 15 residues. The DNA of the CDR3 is TGTGCCAGTAGTTCGGGACAGGGGGCAAATCAGCCCCAGCATTTT. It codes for CASSSGQGANQPQHF.

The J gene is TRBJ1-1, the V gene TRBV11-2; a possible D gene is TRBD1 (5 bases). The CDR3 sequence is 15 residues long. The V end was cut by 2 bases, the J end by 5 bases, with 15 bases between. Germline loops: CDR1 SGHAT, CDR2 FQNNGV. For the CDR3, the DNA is TGTGCCAGCAGCTTAATACTGGGGCTGGAGACTGAAGCTTTCTTT. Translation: CASSLILGLETEAFF. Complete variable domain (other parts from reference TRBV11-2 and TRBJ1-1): EAGVAQSPRYKIIEKRQSVAFWCNPISGHATLYWYQQILGQGPKLLIQFQNNGVVDDSQLPKDRFSAERLKGVDSTLKIQPAKLEDSAVYLCASSLILGLETEAFFGQGTRLTVV.

CDR3 nucleotide sequence: TGCGCCAGCAGTGGGGACTACTCCTACAATGAGCAGTTCTTC. Its protein is CASSGDYSYNEQFF. The V and J genes are TRBV4-1 and TRBJ2-1; 7 bases align to TRBD2. From germline, CDR1 is MGHRA and CDR2 YSYEKL. Trimming at V came to 6 bases and at J to 0 bases, leaving 2 bases not matched to a gene. This CDR3 is 14 amino acids long.

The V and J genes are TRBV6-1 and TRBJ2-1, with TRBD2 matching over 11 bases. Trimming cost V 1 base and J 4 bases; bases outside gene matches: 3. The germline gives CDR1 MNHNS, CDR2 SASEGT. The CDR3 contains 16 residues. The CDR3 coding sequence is TGTGCCAGCAGTGAAGTGGGACTAGCGGCTTACAATGAGCAGTTCTTC. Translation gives CASSEVGLAAYNEQFF.

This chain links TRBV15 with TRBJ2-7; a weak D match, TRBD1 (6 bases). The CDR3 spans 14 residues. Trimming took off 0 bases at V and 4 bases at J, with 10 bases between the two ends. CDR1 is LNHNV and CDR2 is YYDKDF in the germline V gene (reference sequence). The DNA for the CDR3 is TGTGCCACCAGCAGAGATAGAAGGGGGTACGAGCAGTACTTC. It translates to CATSRDRRGYEQYF.

CDR3 sequence reads: CASSIEDLNQPQHF. Here the CDR3 DNA reads TGTGCCAGTAGTATTGAGGACCTGAATCAGCCCCAGCATTTT. V gene TRBV19 combines with J gene TRBJ1-5; D is unclear. With 3 bases removed from V and 4 bases from J, the gap between germline ends came to 10 bases. The CDR3 consists of 14 residues. CDR1 and CDR2 from the germline V gene are LNHDA and SQIVND (reference sequence). Using reference TRBV19 and TRBJ1-5 for the parts outside the CDR3, the full variable domain is DGGITQSPKYLFRKEGQNVTLSCEQNLNHDAMYWYRQDPGQGLRLIYYSQIVNDFQKGDIAEGYSVSREKKESFPLTVTSAQKNPTAFYLCASSIEDLNQPQHFGDGTRLSIL.

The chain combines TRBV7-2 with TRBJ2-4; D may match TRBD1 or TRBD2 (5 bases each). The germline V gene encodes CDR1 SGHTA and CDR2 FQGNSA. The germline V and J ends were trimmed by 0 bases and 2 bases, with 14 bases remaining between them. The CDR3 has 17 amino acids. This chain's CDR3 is CASSLAPRPGPKNIQYF. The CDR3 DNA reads TGTGCCAGCAGCTTAGCCCCCCGACCGGGGCCCAAAAACATTCAGTACTTC.

The CDR3 sequence: CASSLRDRDEKLFF. The CDR3 DNA reads as TGTGCCAGCAGCCTCCGGGACAGGGATGAAAAACTGTTTTTT. The J gene is TRBJ1-4, the V gene TRBV7-9, with TRBD1 matching over 9 bases. Germline V gene data show CDR1 as SEHNR and CDR2 as FQNEAQ (reference sequence). The V and J ends lost 5 bases and 6 bases, in that order; junction bases with no gene match: 4. The CDR3 sequence is 14 residues long.

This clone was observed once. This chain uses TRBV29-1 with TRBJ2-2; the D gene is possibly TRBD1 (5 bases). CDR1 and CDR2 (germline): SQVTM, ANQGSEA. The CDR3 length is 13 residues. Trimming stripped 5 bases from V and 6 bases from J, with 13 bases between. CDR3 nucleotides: TGCAGCGTTTCGGGCAGGGTGCCCGGGGAGCTGTTTTTT. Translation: CSVSGRVPGELFF.

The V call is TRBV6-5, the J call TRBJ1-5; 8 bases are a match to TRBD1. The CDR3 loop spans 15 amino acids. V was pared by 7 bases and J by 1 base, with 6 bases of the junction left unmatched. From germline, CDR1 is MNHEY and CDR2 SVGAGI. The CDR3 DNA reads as TGTGCCAGCACTGACAGGGGCGCGAGCAATCAGCCCCAGCATTTT. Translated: CASTDRGASNQPQHF.

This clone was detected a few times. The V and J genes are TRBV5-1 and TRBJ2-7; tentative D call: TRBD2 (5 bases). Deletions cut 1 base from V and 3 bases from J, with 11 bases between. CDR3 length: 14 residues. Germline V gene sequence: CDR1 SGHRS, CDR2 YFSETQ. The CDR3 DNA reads TGCGCCAGCAGCTTGCTGGCCGCGGGCTACGAGCAGTACTTC. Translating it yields CASSLLAAGYEQYF.

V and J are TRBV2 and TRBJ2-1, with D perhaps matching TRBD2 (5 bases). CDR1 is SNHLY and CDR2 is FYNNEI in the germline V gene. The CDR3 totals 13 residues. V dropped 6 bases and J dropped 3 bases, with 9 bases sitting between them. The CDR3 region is CASSLEGYNEQFF. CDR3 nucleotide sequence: TGTGCCAGCAGCTTAGAGGGCTACAATGAGCAGTTCTTC.

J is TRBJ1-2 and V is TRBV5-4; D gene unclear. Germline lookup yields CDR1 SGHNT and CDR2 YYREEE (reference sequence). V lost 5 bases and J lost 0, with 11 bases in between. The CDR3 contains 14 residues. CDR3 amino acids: CASRPRSSNYGYTF. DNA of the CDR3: TGTGCCAGCAGACCTCGTAGTTCTAACTATGGCTACACCTTC.

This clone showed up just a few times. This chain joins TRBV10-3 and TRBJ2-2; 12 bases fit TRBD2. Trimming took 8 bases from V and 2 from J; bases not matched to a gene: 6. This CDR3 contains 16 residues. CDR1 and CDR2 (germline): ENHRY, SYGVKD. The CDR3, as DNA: TGTGCCATCGGAACTAGCGGGGGGCTCAACACCGGGGAGCTGTTTTTT. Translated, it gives CAIGTSGGLNTGELFF.

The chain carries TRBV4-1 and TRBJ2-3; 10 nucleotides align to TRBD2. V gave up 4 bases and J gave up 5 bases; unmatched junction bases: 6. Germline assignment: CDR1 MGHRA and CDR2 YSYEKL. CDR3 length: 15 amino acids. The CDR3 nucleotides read TGCGCCAGCAGCCGGAGCGGGGGGGCCCTAGATACGCAGTATTTT. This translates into CASSRSGGALDTQYF.

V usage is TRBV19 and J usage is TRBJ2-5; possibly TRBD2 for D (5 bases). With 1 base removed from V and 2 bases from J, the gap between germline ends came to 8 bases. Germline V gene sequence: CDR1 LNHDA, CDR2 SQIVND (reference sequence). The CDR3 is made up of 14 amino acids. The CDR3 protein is CASSIAGKQETQYF. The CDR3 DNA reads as TGTGCCAGTAGTATAGCGGGGAAGCAAGAGACCCAGTACTTC.

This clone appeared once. CDR3 sequence reads: CASSLRGQGGGYTF. DNA of the CDR3: TGTGCCAGCAGCCTTCGGGGACAGGGTGGTGGCTACACCTTC. This chain links TRBV14 with TRBJ1-2; TRBD1 matches at 9 bases. With V trimmed by 4 bases and J by 7 bases, 7 bases remained unmatched. The CDR3 loop spans 14 amino acids. Germline-derived CDR1 and CDR2 are SGHDN and FVKESK.

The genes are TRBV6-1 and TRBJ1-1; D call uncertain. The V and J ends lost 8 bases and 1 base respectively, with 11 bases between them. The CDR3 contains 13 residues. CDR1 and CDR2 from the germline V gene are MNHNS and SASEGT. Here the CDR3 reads CASGRAGNTEAFF. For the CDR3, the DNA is TGTGCCAGCGGCCGCGCGGGGAACACTGAAGCTTTCTTT.

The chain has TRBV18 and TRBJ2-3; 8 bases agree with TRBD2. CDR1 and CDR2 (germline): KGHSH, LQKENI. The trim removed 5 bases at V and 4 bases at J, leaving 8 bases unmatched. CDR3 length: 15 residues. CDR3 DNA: TGTGCCAGCTCATCTGTCGGGGGGGCCCCAGATACGCAGTATTTT. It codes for CASSSVGGAPDTQYF. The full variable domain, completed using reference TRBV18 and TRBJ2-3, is NAGVMQNPRHLVRRRGQEARLRCSPMKGHSHVYWYRQLPEEGLKFMVYLQKENIIDESGMPKERFSAEFPKEGPSILRIQQVVRGDSAAYFCASSSVGGAPDTQYFGPGTRLTVL.

In nucleotides, the CDR3 is TGTGCCAGCAGTGCCTCACCGGGACAGTACACTGAAGCTTTCTTT. Its protein product is CASSASPGQYTEAFF. This chain links TRBV6-1 with TRBJ1-1; 7 bases line up with TRBD1. In germline, CDR1 is MNHNS, CDR2 SASEGT. V gave up 4 bases and J gave up 3 bases; unmatched junction bases: 8. The CDR3 spans 15 residues.

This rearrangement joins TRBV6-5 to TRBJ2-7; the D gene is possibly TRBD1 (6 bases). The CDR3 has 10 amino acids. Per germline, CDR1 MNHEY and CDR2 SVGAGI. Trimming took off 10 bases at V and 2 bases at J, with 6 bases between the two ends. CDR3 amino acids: CATGAYEQYF. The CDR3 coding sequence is TGTGCCACAGGGGCCTACGAGCAGTACTTC.

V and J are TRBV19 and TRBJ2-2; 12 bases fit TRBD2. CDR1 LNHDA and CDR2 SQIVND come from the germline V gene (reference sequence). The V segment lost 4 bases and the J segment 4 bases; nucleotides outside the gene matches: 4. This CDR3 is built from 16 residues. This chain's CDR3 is CASSTTSGSLTGELFF. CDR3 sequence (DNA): TGTGCCAGTAGTACGACTAGCGGGAGTCTCACCGGGGAGCTGTTTTTT.

The CDR3 sequence: CASSDGLVGTQYF. The CDR3 nucleotides are TGTGCCAGCAGTGACGGACTAGTTGGGACCCAGTACTTC. V gene TRBV6-1 combines with J gene TRBJ2-5; 7 bases are shared with TRBD2. The CDR3 is made up of 13 amino acids. Germline V gene lookup returns CDR1 MNHNS and CDR2 SASEGT. Losses at the gene ends were 3 bases for V and 7 bases for J; bases not matched to a gene: 5.